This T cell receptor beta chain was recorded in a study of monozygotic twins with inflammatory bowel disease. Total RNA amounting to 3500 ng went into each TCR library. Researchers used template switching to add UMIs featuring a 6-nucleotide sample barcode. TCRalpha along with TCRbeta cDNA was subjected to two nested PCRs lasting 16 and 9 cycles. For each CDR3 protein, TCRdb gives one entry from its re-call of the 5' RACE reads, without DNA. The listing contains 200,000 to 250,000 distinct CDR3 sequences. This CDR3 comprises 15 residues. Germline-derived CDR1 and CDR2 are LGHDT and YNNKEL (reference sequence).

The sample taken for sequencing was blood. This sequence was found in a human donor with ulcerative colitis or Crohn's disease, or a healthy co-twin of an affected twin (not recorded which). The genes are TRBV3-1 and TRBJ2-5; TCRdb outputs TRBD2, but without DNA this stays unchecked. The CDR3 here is CASSQARAGQETQYF.